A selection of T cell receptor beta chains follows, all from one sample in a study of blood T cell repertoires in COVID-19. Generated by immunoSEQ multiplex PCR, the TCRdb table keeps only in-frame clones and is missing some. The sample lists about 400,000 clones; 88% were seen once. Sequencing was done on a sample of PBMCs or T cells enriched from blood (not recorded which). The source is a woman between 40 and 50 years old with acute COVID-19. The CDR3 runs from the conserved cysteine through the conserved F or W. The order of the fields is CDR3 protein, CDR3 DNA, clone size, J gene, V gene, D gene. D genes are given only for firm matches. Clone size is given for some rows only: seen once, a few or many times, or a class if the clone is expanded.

CASSQDGAVSTDTQYF,TGCGCCAGCAGCCAAGATGGTGCAGTTAGCACAGATACGCAGTATTTT,NA,TRBJ2-3,TRBV4-1,NA
CASSPRQGLNSPLHF,TGTGCCAGCAGCCCCCGACAGGGGTTGAATTCACCCCTCCACTTT,NA,TRBJ1-6,TRBV7-6,TRBD1
CASRTEWMGNGYTF,TGTGCCAGTAGGACAGAATGGATGGGAAATGGCTACACCTTC,NA,TRBJ1-2,TRBV6-5,NA
CASSQGDSGYNEQFF,TGCGCCAGCAGCCAAGGAGATTCAGGTTACAATGAGCAGTTCTTC,NA,TRBJ2-1,TRBV4-1,NA
CASTPSNTGELFF,TGTGCCAGCACTCCCTCGAACACCGGGGAGCTGTTTTTT,NA,TRBJ2-2,TRBV2,NA
CAWSMGLSYPSSGNTIYF,TGTGCCTGGAGTATGGGCCTTTCCTATCCCAGCTCTGGAAACACCATATATTTT,NA,TRBJ1-3,TRBV30,NA
CASSDRAGTPLHF,TGCGCCAGCAGTGACAGGGCTGGCACACCCCTCCACTTT,NA,TRBJ1-6,TRBV10-2,NA
CASSSEGQVELAKNIQYF,TGTGCCAGCAGTTCTGAAGGACAGGTTGAACTAGCCAAAAACATTCAGTACTTC,NA,TRBJ2-4,TRBV28,TRBD1
CASSLYSGGRSPLHF,TGTGCCAGCAGTTTATACTCAGGGGGCCGGTCACCCCTCCACTTT,NA,TRBJ1-6,TRBV27,TRBD1
CATRSSGSYQETQYF,TGTGCCACGCGATCTAGCGGGTCGTACCAAGAGACCCAGTACTTC,NA,TRBJ2-5,TRBV10-3,TRBD2
CASRDRDNQPQHF,TGTGCCAGCCGGGACAGGGACAATCAGCCCCAGCATTTT,few,TRBJ1-5,TRBV19,TRBD1
CATSPRDGRSEQYF,TGTGCCACCAGCCCGCGGGACGGCAGGTCCGAGCAGTACTTC,NA,TRBJ2-7,TRBV15,NA
CASSPEERLGGDQETQYF,TGTGCCAGCAGCCCTGAGGAAAGACTTGGGGGGGACCAAGAGACCCAGTACTTC,NA,TRBJ2-5,TRBV3-1/TRBV3-2,TRBD2
CASFVGTRVSNAEAFF,TGTGCCAGCTTCGTAGGGACAAGGGTTTCCAATGCTGAAGCTTTCTTT,NA,TRBJ1-1,TRBV28,NA
CASSQGPGTYYEQYF,TGTGCCAGCAGCCAAGGCCCCGGGACATACTACGAGCAGTACTTC,NA,TRBJ2-7,TRBV3-1/TRBV3-2,NA
CASSQGHSGYGYTF,TGCGCCAGCAGCCAAGGACACTCTGGATATGGCTACACCTTC,once,TRBJ1-2,TRBV4-1,NA
CAISESRSGQGASNQPQHF,TGTGCCATCAGTGAGTCGAGGTCAGGACAGGGGGCCAGCAATCAGCCCCAGCATTTT,NA,TRBJ1-5,TRBV10-3,TRBD1
CASRELPGAGANVLTF,TGTGCCAGCAGGGAGCTCCCGGGGGCTGGGGCCAACGTCCTGACTTTC,NA,TRBJ2-6,TRBV2,NA
CASSLDGPRGGKGYTF,TGTGCCAGCAGCTTAGATGGACCCAGAGGGGGCAAAGGCTACACCTTC,NA,TRBJ1-2,TRBV11-2,TRBD1
CASSTTTSGGTETQYF,TGTGCCAGCAGCACTACGACTAGCGGGGGGACTGAGACCCAGTACTTC,NA,TRBJ2-5,TRBV7-2,TRBD2
CASSLRSPGVNEKLFF,TGTGCCAGCAGCTTAAGGTCCCCAGGGGTGAATGAAAAACTGTTTTTT,NA,TRBJ1-4,TRBV7-6,NA
CASSFILLANTDTQYF,TGTGCCAGCAGCTTCATCCTCCTAGCGAACACAGATACGCAGTATTTT,NA,TRBJ2-3,TRBV5-6,NA
CASSQDPGGLGEQFF,TGCGCCAGCAGCCAAGATCCAGGGGGGTTAGGTGAGCAGTTCTTC,NA,TRBJ2-1,TRBV4-1,NA
CASSLLSGPREKLFF,TGCGCCAGCAGCTTGTTATCAGGGCCGCGCGAAAAACTGTTTTTT,NA,TRBJ1-4,TRBV5-1,NA
CSVEQGYYGYTF,TGCAGCGTCGAACAGGGTTACTATGGCTACACCTTC,few,TRBJ1-2,TRBV29-1,NA
CASSKGLAGSYNEQFF,TGTGCCAGCAGCAAGGGACTAGCGGGCTCCTACAATGAGCAGTTCTTC,NA,TRBJ2-1,TRBV11-3,TRBD2
CAWNTGVAGELFF,TGTGCCTGGAATACAGGGGTGGCCGGGGAGCTGTTTTTT,NA,TRBJ2-2,TRBV30,TRBD1
CASSRTGIHEQYF,TGTGCCAGCAGTCGGACAGGGATACACGAGCAGTACTTC,NA,TRBJ2-7,TRBV27,TRBD1
CASTGLQGGYEQYF,TGTGCCAGCACCGGATTACAGGGGGGCTACGAGCAGTACTTC,NA,TRBJ2-7,TRBV11-2,TRBD1
CASSPAGDTEAFF,TGTGCCAGCAGCCCCGCGGGAGACACTGAAGCTTTCTTT,NA,TRBJ1-1,TRBV3-1/TRBV3-2,NA
CASSRSGGTPYEQYF,TGTGCCAGCAGTCGCAGCGGGGGGACTCCCTACGAGCAGTACTTC,NA,TRBJ2-7,TRBV9,TRBD2
CASSISGDTDTQYF,TGTGCCAGTAGTATATCAGGGGACACAGATACGCAGTATTTT,NA,TRBJ2-3,TRBV19,NA
CASSKDRTEHSKNIQYF,TGTGCCAGCAGCAAAGATAGGACAGAACACTCCAAAAACATTCAGTACTTC,NA,TRBJ2-4,TRBV21-1,NA
CASRPSEGYGYTF,TGTGCCAGCAGACCTTCGGAGGGCTATGGCTACACCTTC,NA,TRBJ1-2,TRBV2,NA
CASSSTGLPNYGYTF,TGCGCCAGCAGCTCGACAGGGTTGCCTAACTATGGCTACACCTTC,NA,TRBJ1-2,TRBV5-1,TRBD1
CASSLVSIEETQYF,TGCGCCAGCAGCTTGGTTTCGATCGAGGAGACCCAGTACTTC,NA,TRBJ2-5,TRBV5-1,NA
CASRRVQAGELFF,TGTGCCAGCAGGCGGGTGCAGGCCGGGGAGCTGTTTTTT,NA,TRBJ2-2,TRBV6-5,NA
CASSDNTDTQYF,TGTGCCAGCAGTGATAACACAGATACGCAGTATTTT,NA,TRBJ2-3,TRBV2,NA
CASKRTGVNSPLHF,TGTGCCAGCAAAAGGACAGGGGTTAATTCACCCCTCCACTTT,NA,TRBJ1-6,TRBV27,TRBD1
CAWKNDRVYGYTF,TGTGCCTGGAAAAATGACAGGGTTTATGGCTACACCTTC,NA,TRBJ1-2,TRBV30,TRBD1
CASSISSSYEQYF,TGTGCCAGTAGTATATCCAGCTCCTACGAGCAGTACTTC,NA,TRBJ2-7,TRBV19,NA
CASSLGETQYF,TGTGCCAGCAGCCTCGGGGAGACCCAGTACTTC,NA,TRBJ2-5,TRBV12-3/TRBV12-4,NA
CASSLSGGALHF,TGTGCCAGCAGTTTGTCGGGGGGAGCCCTCCACTTT,few,TRBJ1-6,TRBV6-5,NA
CASSELGGSNTGELFF,TGTGCCAGCAGTGAATTGGGGGGTTCGAACACCGGGGAGCTGTTTTTT,NA,TRBJ2-2,TRBV25-1,NA
CASSMGGGGRNQPQHF,TGTGCCAGTAGTATGGGGGGGGGAGGACGCAATCAGCCCCAGCATTTT,once,TRBJ1-5,TRBV19,NA
CASSVASGTQYF,TGTGCCAGCAGCGTAGCTAGCGGTACGCAGTATTTT,NA,TRBJ2-3,TRBV9,TRBD2
CASSLGLETFNTEAFF,TGTGCCAGCAGCTTAGGATTGGAGACCTTTAACACTGAAGCTTTCTTT,NA,TRBJ1-1,TRBV7-9,NA
CSVVVGRGSADTQYF,TGCAGCGTTGTTGTCGGGCGGGGGTCGGCAGATACGCAGTATTTT,NA,TRBJ2-3,TRBV29-1,TRBD2
CASSWAPGQGTYEQYF,TGTGCCAGCAGCTGGGCACCGGGACAGGGGACCTACGAGCAGTACTTC,NA,TRBJ2-7,TRBV6-6,TRBD1
CASSLVVAGDKETQYF,TGTGCCAGCAGCTTAGTAGTGGCGGGGGACAAAGAGACCCAGTACTTC,once,TRBJ2-5,TRBV7-6,NA
CASSADRGQGYTF,TGTGCCAGCAGCGCGGACAGGGGGCAAGGCTACACCTTC,NA,TRBJ1-2,TRBV2,TRBD1
CASSSGQSNEKLFF,TGTGCCAGCAGCTCTGGACAGTCTAATGAAAAACTGTTTTTT,NA,TRBJ1-4,TRBV27,NA
CSVKRTGGLNEQFF,TGCAGCGTGAAAAGAACAGGGGGTCTCAATGAGCAGTTCTTC,NA,TRBJ2-1,TRBV29-1,TRBD1